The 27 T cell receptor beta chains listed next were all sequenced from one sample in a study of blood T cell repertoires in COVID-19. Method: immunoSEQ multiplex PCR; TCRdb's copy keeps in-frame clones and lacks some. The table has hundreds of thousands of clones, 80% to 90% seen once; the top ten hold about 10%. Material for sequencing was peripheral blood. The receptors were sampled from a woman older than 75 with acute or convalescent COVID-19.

CDR3 residues: CASSREPGENSPLHF. Written as DNA, the CDR3 is TGTGCCAGCAGCAGGGAACCAGGGGAAAATTCACCCCTCCACTTT. V usage is TRBV9 and J usage is TRBJ1-6; possible D gene TRBD1, 6 bases. This CDR3 contains 15 residues. V was cut by 4 bases and J by 7 bases, with 15 bases left in between. Germline values: CDR1 SGDLS, CDR2 YYNGEE.

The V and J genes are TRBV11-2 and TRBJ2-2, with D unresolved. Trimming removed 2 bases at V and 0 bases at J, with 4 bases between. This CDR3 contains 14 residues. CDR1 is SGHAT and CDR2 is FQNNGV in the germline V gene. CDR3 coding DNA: TGTGCCAGCAGCTTATTAGCGAACACCGGGGAGCTGTTTTTT. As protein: CASSLLANTGELFF.

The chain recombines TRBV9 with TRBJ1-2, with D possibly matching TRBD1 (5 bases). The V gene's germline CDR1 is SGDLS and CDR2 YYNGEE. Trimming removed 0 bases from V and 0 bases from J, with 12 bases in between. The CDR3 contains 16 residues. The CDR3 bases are TGTGCCAGCAGCGTAGACCTCCGGACACCTAACTATGGCTACACCTTC. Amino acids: CASSVDLRTPNYGYTF. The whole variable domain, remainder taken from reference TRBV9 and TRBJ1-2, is DSGVTQTPKHLITATGQRVTLRCSPRSGDLSVYWYQQSLDQGLQFLIQYYNGEERAKGNILERFSAQQFPDLHSELNLSSLELGDSALYFCASSVDLRTPNYGYTFGSGTRLTVV.

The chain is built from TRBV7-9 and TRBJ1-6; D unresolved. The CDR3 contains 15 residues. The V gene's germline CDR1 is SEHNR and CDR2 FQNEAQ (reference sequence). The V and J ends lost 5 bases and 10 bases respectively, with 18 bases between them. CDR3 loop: CASSLPTPSRSPLHF. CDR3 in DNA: TGTGCCAGCAGCCTACCGACTCCTAGCAGGTCACCCCTCCACTTT.

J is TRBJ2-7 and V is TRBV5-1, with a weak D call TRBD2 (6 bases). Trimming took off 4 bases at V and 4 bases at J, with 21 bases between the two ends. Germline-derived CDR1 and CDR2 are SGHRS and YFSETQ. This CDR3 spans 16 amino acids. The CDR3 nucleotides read TGCGCCAGCAGCACGGGGACTGTGCCGGGGGTATACGAGCAGTACTTC. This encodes CASSTGTVPGVYEQYF. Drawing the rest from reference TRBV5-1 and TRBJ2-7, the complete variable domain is KAGVTQTPRYLIKTRGQQVTLSCSPISGHRSVSWYQQTPGQGLQFLFEYFSETQRNKGNFPGRFSGRQFSNSRSEMNVSTLELGDSALYLCASSTGTVPGVYEQYFGPGTRLTVT.

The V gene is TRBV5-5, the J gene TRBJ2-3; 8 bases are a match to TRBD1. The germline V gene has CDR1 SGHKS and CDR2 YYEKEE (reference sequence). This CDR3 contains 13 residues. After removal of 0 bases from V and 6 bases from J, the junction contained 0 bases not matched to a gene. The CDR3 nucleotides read TGTGCCAGCAGCTTGGGGGACAGGGATACGCAGTATTTT. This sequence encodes CASSLGDRDTQYF.

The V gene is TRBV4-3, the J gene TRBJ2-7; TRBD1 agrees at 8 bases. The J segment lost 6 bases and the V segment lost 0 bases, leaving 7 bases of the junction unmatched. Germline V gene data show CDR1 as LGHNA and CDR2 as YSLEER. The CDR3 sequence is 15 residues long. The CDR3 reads CASSQDRQGAAEQYF. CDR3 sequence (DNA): TGCGCCAGCAGCCAAGATCGGCAGGGGGCGGCCGAGCAGTACTTC.

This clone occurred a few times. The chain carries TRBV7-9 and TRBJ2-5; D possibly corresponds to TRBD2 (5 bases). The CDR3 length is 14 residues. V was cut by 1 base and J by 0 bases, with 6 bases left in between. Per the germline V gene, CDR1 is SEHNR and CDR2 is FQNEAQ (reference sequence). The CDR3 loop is CASSLDGDQETQYF. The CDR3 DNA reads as TGTGCCAGCAGCTTAGACGGGGACCAAGAGACCCAGTACTTC. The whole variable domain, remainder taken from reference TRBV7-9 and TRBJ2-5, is DTGVSQNPRHKITKRGQNVTFRCDPISEHNRLYWYRQTLGQGPEFLTYFQNEAQLEKSRLLSDRFSAERPKGSFSTLEIQRTEQGDSAMYLCASSLDGDQETQYFGPGTRLLVL.

CDR3 bases: TGTGCCATCAGTGAGTTCTGGACTAGCGGGAGCTACGAGCAGTACTTC. Residues: CAISEFWTSGSYEQYF. The V and J genes are TRBV10-3 and TRBJ2-7, with 13 bases identical to TRBD2. There are 16 residues in the CDR3. With 1 base clipped from V and 3 bases from J, the junction kept 3 bases outside the gene matches. Germline V gene lookup returns CDR1 ENHRY and CDR2 SYGVKD.

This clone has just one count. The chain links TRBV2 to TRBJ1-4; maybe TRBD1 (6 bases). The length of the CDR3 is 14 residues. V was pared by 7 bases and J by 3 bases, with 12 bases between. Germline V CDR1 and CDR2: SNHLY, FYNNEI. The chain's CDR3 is CASTSGAANEKLFF. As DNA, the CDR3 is TGTGCCAGCACCTCAGGGGCCGCTAATGAAAAACTGTTTTTT. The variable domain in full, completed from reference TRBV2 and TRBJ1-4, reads EPEVTQTPSHQVTQMGQEVILRCVPISNHLYFYWYRQILGQKVEFLVSFYNNEISEKSEIFDDQFSVERPDGSNFTLKIRSTKLEDSAMYFCASTSGAANEKLFFGSGTQLSVL.

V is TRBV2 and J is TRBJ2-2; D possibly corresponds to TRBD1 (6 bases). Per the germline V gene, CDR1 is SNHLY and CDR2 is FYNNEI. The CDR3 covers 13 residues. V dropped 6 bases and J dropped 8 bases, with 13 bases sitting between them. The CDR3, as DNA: TGTGCCAGCAGCGGGGACATCGTAGGGGAGCTGTTTTTT. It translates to CASSGDIVGELFF.

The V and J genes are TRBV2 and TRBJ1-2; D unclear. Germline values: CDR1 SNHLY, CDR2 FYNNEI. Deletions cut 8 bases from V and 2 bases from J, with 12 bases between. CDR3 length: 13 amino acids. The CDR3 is CASRRTENYGYTF. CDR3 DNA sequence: TGTGCCAGCCGCCGCACAGAAAACTATGGCTACACCTTC.

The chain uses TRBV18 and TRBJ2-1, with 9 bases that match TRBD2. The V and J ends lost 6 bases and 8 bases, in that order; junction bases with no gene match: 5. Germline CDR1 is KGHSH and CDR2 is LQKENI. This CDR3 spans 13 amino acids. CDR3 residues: CASSAGGNHEQFF. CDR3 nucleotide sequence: TGTGCCAGCTCTGCGGGAGGGAACCATGAGCAGTTCTTC.

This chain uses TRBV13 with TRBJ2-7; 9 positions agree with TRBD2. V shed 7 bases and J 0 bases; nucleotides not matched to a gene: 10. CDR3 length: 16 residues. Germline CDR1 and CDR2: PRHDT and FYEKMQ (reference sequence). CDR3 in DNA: TGTGCCAGCACCGTAAGGGCGGGAGGGAGCTCCTACGAGCAGTACTTC. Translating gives CASTVRAGGSSYEQYF.

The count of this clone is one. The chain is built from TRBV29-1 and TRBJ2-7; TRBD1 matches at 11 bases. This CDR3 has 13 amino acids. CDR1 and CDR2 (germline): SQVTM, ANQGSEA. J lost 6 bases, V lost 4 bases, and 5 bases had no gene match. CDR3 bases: TGCAGCGTTGGTCGGACAGGGGGCCCCGAGCAGTACTTC. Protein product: CSVGRTGGPEQYF.

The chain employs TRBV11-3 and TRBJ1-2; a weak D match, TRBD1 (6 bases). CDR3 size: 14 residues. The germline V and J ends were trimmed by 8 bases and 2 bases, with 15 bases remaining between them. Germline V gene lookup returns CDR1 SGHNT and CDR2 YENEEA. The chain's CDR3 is CASAWGGPNYGYTF. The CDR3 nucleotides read TGTGCCAGCGCTTGGGGGGGCCCGAACTATGGCTACACCTTC. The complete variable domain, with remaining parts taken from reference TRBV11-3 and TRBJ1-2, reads EAGVVQSPRYKIIEKKQPVAFWCNPISGHNTLYWYLQNLGQGPELLIRYENEEAVDDSQLPKDRFSAERLKGVDSTLKIQPAELGDSAVYLCASAWGGPNYGYTFGSGTRLTVV.

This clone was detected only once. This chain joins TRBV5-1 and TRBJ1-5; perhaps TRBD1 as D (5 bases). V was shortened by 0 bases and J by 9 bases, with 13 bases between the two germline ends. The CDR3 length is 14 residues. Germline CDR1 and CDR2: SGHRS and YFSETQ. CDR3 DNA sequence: TGCGCCAGCAGCTTGGGGGGCACGGGTTCGCCCCAGCATTTT. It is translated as CASSLGGTGSPQHF.

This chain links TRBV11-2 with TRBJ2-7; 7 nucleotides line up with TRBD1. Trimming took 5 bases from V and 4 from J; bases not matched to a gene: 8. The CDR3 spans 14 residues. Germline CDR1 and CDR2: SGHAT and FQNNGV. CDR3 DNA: TGTGCCAGCAGCGGGGACAGTGGATTTTACGAGCAGTACTTC. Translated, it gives CASSGDSGFYEQYF.

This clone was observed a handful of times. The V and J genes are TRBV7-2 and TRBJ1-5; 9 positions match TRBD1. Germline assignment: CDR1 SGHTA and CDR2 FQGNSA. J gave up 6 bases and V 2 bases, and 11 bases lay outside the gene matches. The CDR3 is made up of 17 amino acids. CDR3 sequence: CASSLKLGQGLSQPQHF. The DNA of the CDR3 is TGTGCCAGCAGCTTAAAGTTGGGACAGGGACTAAGTCAGCCCCAGCATTTT.

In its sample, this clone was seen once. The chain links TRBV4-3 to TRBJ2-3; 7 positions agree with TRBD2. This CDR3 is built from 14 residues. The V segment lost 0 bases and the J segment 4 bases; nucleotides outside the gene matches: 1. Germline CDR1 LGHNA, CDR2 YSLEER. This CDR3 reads CASSQDRGADTQYF. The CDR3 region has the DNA TGCGCCAGCAGCCAAGATCGGGGGGCAGATACGCAGTATTTT.

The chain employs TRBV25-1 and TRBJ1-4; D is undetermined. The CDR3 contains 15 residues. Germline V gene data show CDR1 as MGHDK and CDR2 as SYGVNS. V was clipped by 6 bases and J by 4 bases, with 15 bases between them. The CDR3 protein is CASSALLGNNEKLFF. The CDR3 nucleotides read TGTGCCAGCAGCGCCCTTCTAGGAAATAATGAAAAACTGTTTTTT. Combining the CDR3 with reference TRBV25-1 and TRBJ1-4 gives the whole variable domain EADIYQTPRYLVIGTGKKITLECSQTMGHDKMYWYQQDPGMELHLIHYSYGVNSTEKGDLSSESTVSRIRTEHFPLTLESARPSHTSQYLCASSALLGNNEKLFFGSGTQLSVL.

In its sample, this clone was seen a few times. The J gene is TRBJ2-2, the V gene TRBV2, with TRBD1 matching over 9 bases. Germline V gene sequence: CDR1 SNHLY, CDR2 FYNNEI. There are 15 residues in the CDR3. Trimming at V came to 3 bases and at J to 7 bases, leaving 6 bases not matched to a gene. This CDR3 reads CASSDATGGFGELFF. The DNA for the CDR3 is TGTGCCAGCAGTGACGCGACAGGGGGATTCGGGGAGCTGTTTTTT.

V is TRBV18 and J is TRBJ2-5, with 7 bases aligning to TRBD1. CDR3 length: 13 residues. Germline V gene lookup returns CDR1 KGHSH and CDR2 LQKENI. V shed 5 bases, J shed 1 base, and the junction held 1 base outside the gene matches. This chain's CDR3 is CASSWTGQETQYF. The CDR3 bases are TGTGCCAGCTCATGGACAGGCCAAGAGACCCAGTACTTC.

The DNA of the CDR3 is TGTGCCTGCACGGGACTAGCGGGGTTAGAGACCCAGTACTTC. Its translation: CACTGLAGLETQYF. The V gene is TRBV30, the J gene TRBJ2-5; the match to TRBD2 covers 13 bases. There are 14 residues in the CDR3. V lost 6 bases, J lost 4 bases, and 5 bases stayed unmatched. Germline V gives CDR1 GTSNPN, CDR2 SVGIG (reference sequence). Supplemented by reference TRBV30 and TRBJ2-5, the full variable domain reads SQTIHQWPATLVQPVGSPLSLECTVEGTSNPNLYWYRQAAGRGLQLLFYSVGIGQISSEVPQNLSASRPQDRQFILSSKKLLLSDSGFYLCACTGLAGLETQYFGPGTRLLVL.

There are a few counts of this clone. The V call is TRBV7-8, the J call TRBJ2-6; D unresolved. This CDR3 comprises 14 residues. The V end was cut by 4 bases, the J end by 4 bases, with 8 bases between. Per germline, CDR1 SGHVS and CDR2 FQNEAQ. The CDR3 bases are TGTGCCAGCAGCTCTACGAGAGGGGCCAACGTCCTGACTTTC. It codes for CASSSTRGANVLTF.

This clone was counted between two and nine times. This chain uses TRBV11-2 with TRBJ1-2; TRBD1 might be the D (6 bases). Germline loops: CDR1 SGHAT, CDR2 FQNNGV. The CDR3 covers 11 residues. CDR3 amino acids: CALKGGLGYTF. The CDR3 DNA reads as TGTGCGCTCAAGGGGGGGCTTGGCTACACCTTC.

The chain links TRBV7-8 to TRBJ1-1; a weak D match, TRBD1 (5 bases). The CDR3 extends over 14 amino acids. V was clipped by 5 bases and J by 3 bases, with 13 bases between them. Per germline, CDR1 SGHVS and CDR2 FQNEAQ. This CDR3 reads CASSAAGRDTEAFF. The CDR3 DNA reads TGTGCCAGCAGCGCGGCGGGACGGGACACTGAAGCTTTCTTT.